The present TCR beta chain was sequenced within a study of shared clonotypes between healthy human individuals. Several immunoSEQ plates held equal portions of the genomic DNA taken from each subset. Using ten immunoSEQ deep assay plates, investigators sequenced unsorted PBMC DNA. Original handling: Without quality scores, immunoSEQ junctional reads could not be filtered like full-length reads. The protocol was immunoSEQ multiplex PCR, while the TCRdb copy is restricted to in-frame clones and leaves out a portion. The DNA was the basis for D and trimming; V, J and clone size are from that table. In the table there are roughly 500,000 clones, less than 80% of which are singletons. Germline V CDR1 and CDR2: SGHAT, FQNNGV. Between the trimmed V and J ends, which lost 8 bases and 1 base, there was a span of 11 bases. The CDR3 spans 13 residues. Genomic DNA for unsorted samples was obtained from about 90 million PBMCs.

Source material: PBMCs. The sequence was obtained from a woman aged 40 to 49 in good health. Some clones in this sample may be carry-over from other donors' samples. The V call is TRBV11-2, the J call TRBJ2-5; a weak D match, TRBD2 (5 bases). The CDR3 coding sequence is TGTGCCAGCGGGTTTAGCGCCCAAGAGACCCAGTACTTC. Amino acids: CASGFSAQETQYF.